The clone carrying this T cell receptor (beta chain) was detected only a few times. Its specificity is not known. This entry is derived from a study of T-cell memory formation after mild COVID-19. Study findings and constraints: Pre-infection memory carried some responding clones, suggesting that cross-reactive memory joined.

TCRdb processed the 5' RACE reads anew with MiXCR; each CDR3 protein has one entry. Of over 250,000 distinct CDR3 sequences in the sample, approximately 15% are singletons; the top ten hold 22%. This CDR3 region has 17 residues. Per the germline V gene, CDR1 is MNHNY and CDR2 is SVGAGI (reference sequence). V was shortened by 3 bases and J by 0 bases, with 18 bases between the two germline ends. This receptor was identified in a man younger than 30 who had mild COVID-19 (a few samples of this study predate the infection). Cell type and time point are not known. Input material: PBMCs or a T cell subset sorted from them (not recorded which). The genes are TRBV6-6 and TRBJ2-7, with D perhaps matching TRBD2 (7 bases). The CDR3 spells CASSYGRGARSSYEQYF. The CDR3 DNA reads TGTGCCAGCAGTTATGGGAGGGGGGCGAGGAGCTCCTACGAGCAGTACTTC.